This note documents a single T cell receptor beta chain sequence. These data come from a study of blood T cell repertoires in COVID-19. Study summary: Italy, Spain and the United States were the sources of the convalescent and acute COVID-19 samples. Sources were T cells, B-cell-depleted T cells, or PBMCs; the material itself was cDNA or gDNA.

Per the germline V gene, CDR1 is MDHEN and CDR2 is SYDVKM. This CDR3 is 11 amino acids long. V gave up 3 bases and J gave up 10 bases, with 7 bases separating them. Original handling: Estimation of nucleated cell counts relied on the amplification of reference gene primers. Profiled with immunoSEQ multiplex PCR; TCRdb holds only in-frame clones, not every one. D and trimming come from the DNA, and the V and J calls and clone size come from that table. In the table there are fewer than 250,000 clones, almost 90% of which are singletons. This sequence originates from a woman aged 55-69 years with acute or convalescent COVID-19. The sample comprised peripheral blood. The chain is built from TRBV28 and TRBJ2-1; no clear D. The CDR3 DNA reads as TGTGCCAGCAGTTTGGGCCTAGAGCAGTTCTTC. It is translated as CASSLGLEQFF.